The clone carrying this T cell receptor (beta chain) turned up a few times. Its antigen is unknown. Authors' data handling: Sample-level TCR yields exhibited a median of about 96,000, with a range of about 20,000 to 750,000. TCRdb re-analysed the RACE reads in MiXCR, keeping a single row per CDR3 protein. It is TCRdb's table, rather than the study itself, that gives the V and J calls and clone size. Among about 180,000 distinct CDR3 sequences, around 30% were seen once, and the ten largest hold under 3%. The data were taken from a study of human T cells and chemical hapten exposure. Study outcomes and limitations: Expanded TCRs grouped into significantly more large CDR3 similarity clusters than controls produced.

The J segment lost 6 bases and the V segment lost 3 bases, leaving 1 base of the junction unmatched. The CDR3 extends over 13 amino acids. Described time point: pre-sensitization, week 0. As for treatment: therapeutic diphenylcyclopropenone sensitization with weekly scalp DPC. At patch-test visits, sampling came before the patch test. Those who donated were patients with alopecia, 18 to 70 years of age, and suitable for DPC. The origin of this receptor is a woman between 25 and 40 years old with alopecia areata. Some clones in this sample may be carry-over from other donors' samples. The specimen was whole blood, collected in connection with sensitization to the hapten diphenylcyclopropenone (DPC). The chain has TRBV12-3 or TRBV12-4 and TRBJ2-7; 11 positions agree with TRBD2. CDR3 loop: CASSFLAGGEQYF. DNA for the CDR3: TGTGCCAGCAGTTTCCTAGCGGGAGGCGAGCAGTACTTC.